This is a list of T cell receptor beta chains from one sample in a study of OX40 agonist ivuxolimab in advanced cancers. Generated by immunoSEQ multiplex PCR, the TCRdb table keeps only in-frame clones and is missing some. Seen here are around 100,000 clones, nearly 90% observed once, and the top ten hold roughly 0.16%. The sample was CD4+ or CD8+ T cells sorted from blood, taken in a trial of the OX40 agonist ivuxolimab. The receptors here all came from an adult with an advanced solid tumor such as melanoma, head and neck, liver or kidney cancer. Each CDR3 is given with its conserved first and last residue.

TRBV7-2 CASTRDAYYEQYF
TRBV5-1 CASSVRGYEQYF
TRBV6-6 CASWEGSGGYTF
TRBV14 CASSRTDTQYF
TRBV28 CASSFPGTGNNEQFF
TRBV6-1 CASSDSGGGITDTQYF
TRBV19 CASSIGSLLEDTQYF
TRBV11-1 CASSPRLAKNIQYF
TRBV30 CAWSFPGRDEAFF
TRBV14 CASSPLQGARTEAFF
TRBV5-4 CASSLFGRGGELFF
TRBV2 CASRQATSGGRLFF
TRBV2 CASSGDGTYGYTF
TRBV7-8 CASSPGQGGEQYF
TRBV28 CASSKSGTDYEQYF
TRBV5-1 CASSSGRVGVDGYTF
TRBV5-1 CASSALDGYTEAFF
TRBV30 CARTDRWDTEAFF
TRBV19 CASSMGWSSGANVLTF
TRBV5-1 CASSPLGGHEQFF
TRBV7-9 CASSRIQGTNRNTGELFF
TRBV5-4 CASSPGGRVYEQYF
TRBV6-1 CATGTGSQPQHF
TRBV6-5 CASMEAGGTDTQYF
TRBV4-1 CASSLAKAGVSTDTQYF
TRBV2 CASGAGDTDTQYF